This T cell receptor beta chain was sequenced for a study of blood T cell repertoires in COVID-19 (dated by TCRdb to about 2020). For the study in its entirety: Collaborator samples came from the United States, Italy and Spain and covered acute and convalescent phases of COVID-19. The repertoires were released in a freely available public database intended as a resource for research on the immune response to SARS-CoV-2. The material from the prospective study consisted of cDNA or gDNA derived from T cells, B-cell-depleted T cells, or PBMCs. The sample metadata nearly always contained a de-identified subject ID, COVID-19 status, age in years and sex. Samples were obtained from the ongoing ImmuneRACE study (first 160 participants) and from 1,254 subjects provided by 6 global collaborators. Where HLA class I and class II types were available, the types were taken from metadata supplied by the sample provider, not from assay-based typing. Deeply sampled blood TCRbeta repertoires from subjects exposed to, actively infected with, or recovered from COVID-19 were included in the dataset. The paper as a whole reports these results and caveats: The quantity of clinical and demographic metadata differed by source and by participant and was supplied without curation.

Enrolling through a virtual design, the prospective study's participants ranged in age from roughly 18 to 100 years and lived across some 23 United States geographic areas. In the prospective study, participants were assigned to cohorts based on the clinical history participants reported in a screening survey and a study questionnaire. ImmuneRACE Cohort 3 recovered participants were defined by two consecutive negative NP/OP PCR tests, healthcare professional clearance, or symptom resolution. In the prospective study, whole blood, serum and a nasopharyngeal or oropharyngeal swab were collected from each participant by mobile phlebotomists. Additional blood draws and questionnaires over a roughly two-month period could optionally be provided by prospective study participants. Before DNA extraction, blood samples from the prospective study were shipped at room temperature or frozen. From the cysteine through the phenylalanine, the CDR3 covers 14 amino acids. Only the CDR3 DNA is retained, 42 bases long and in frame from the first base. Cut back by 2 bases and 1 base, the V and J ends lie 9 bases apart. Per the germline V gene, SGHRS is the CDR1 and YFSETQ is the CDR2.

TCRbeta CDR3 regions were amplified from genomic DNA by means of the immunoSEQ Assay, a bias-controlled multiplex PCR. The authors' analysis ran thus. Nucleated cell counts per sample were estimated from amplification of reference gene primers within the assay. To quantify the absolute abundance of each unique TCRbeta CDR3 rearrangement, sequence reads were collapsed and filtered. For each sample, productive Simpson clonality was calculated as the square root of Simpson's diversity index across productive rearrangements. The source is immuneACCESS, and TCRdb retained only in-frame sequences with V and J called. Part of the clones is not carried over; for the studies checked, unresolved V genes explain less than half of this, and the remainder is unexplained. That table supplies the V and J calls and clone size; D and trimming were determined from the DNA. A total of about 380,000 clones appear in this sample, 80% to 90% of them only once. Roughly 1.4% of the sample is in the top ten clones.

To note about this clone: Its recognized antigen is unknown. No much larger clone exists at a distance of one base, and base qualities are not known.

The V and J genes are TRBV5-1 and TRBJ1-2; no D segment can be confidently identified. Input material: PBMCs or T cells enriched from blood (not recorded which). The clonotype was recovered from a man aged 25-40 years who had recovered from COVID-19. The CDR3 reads CASSFPSSNYGYTF. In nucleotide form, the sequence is TGCGCCAGCAGCTTCCCTAGTAGTAACTATGGCTACACCTTC.